This T cell receptor (beta chain) was identified in a study of vaccination and CD4 T cells after COVID-19. Cultured CD4+ T cells had their DNA profiled by the Oncomine TCR Beta short-read assay. Each CDR3 protein is one row after TCRdb ran MiXCR on the PCR reads. In the table there are about 12,000 distinct CDR3 sequences, approximately 58% of which are singletons. V gave up 0 bases and J gave up 0 bases, with 7 bases separating them. The germline V gene has CDR1 SGHKS and CDR2 YYEKEE (reference sequence). This CDR3 is 15 amino acids long. Comment on this clonotype: What it binds is not known.

Treatment here: roughly 11-day PBMC culture with coronavirus spike peptide pools or control peptides (ViraFEST assay). This clonotype was sampled from a human donor who had recovered from COVID-19. The chain combines TRBV5-5 with TRBJ2-1; perhaps TRBD2 as D (5 bases). This sample comprised CD4+ T cells from blood, cultured in vitro, obtained before SARS-CoV-2 vaccination. The CDR3 sequence is CASSLDGDSYNEQFF. DNA for the CDR3: TGTGCCAGCAGCTTGGACGGGGACTCCTACAATGAGCAGTTCTTC.